The source of this T cell receptor (beta chain) is a study of human T cells and chemical hapten exposure. Study in general: TCR yields per sample varied mostly from small pooled library volume differences. Study observations and caveats: Alopecia in the donors means their immune response may deviate from healthy people's.

Time point defined: pre-sensitization, week 0. Treatment indicated: therapeutic diphenylcyclopropenone sensitization with weekly scalp DPC. TCRdb passed the RACE reads through MiXCR, listing each CDR3 protein once. Among tens of thousands of distinct CDR3 sequences listed, 11% to 15% were seen once. The CDR3 sequence is 17 residues long. V lost 1 base to trimming and J lost 3 bases, with 18 bases between them. CDR1 SGHDT and CDR2 YYEEEE come from the germline V gene. This clonotype was picked up many times. The antigen is unknown. The source was whole blood, collected in connection with sensitization to the hapten diphenylcyclopropenone (DPC). The chain employs TRBV5-6 and TRBJ2-3; D unclear. The clonotype comes from a woman aged 45-65 years with alopecia areata. Some clones in this sample may be carry-over from other donors' samples. The CDR3 spells CASSLWRSTSRTDTQYF. The CDR3 coding sequence is TGTGCCAGCAGCTTGTGGCGGTCTACCTCGAGGACAGATACGCAGTATTTT.